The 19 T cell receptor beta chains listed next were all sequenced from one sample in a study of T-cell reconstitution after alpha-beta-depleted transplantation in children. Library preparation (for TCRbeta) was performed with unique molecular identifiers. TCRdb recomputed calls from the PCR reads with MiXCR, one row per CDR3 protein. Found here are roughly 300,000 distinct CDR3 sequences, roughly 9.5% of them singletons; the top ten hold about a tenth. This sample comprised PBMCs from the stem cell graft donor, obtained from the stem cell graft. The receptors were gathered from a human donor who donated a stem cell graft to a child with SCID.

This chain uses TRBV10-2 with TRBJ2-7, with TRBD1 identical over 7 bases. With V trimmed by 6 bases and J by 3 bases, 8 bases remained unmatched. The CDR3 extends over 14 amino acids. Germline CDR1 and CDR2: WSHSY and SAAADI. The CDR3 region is CASRPGTANYEQYF. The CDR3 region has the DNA TGCGCCAGCAGACCCGGGACAGCGAACTACGAGCAGTACTTC.

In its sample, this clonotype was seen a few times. The CDR3 spells CASRGGVNTGELFF. The CDR3 DNA follows: TGTGCCAGCAGGGGGGGAGTTAACACCGGGGAGCTGTTTTTT. This sequence joins TRBV27 and TRBJ2-2; TRBD2 is a possible D gene (6 bases). CDR3 length: 14 amino acids. With 6 bases removed from V and 2 bases from J, the gap between germline ends came to 10 bases. Germline V gives CDR1 MNHEY, CDR2 SMNVEV (reference sequence).

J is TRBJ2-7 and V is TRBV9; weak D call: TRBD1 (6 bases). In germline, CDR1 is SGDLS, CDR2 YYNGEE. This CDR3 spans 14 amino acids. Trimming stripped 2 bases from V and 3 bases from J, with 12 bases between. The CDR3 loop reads CASSVGYRVYEQYF. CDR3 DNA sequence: TGTGCCAGCAGCGTGGGCTACAGGGTCTACGAGCAGTACTTC.

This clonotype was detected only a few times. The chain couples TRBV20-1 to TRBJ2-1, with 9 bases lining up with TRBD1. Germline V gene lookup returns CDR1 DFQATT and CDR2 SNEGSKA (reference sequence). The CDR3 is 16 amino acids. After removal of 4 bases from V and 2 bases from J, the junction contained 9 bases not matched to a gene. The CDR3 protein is CSATPGTGLAYNEQFF. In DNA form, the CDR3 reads TGCAGTGCTACTCCCGGGACAGGGCTTGCCTACAATGAGCAGTTCTTC.

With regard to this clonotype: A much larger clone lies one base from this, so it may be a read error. The CDR3 coding sequence is TGTGCCAGCAGTTGGGGGTCTGGGGCCAACGTCCTGACTTTC. Translation: CASSWGSGANVLTF. The rearrangement joins TRBV6-5 to TRBJ2-6; TRBD1 or TRBD2 may be the D gene (5 bases each). Trimming pared 4 bases from V and 1 base from J, leaving 5 bases between. The CDR3 spans 14 residues. CDR1 MNHEY and CDR2 SVGAGI come from the germline V gene.

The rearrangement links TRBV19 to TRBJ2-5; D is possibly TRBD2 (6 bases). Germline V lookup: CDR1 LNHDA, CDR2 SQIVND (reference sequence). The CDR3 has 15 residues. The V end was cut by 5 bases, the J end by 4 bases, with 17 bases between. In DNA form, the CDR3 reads TGTGCCAGTAGTCCACGGACTGGGGGGACAGAGACCCAGTACTTC. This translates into CASSPRTGGTETQYF.

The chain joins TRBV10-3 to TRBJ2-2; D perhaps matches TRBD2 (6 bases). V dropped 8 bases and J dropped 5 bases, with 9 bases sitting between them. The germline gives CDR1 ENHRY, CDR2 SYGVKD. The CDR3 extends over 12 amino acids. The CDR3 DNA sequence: TGTGCCATCGGAGGGGAAACCGGGGAGCTGTTTTTT. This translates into CAIGGETGELFF.

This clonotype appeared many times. This CDR3 is CASSMWDEKLFF. CDR3 nucleotide sequence: TGTGCCAGCTCAATGTGGGATGAAAAACTGTTTTTT. The gene calls are TRBV18 and TRBJ1-4; D gene unclear. V was cut by 5 bases and J by 6 bases, with 7 bases left in between. The CDR3 is made up of 12 amino acids. CDR1 and CDR2 from the germline V gene are KGHSH and LQKENI.

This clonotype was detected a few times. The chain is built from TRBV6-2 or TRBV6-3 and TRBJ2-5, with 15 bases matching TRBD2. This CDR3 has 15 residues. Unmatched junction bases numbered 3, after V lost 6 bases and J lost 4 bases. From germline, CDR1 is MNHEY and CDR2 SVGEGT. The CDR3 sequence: CASSRTSGGAETQYF. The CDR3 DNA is TGTGCCAGCAGCCGGACTAGCGGGGGGGCAGAGACCCAGTACTTC.

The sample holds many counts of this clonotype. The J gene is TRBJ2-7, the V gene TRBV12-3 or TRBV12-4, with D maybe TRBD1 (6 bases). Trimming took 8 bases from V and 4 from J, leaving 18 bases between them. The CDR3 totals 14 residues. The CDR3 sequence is CASQQQGIPYEQYF. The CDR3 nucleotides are TGTGCCAGCCAACAACAGGGCATTCCATACGAGCAGTACTTC.

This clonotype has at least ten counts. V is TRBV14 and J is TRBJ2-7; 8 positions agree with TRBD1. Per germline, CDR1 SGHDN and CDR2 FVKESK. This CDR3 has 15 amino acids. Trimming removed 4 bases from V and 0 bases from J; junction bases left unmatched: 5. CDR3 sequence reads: CASSRSGTGSYEQYF. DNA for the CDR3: TGTGCCAGCAGCCGCTCCGGGACAGGCTCCTACGAGCAGTACTTC.

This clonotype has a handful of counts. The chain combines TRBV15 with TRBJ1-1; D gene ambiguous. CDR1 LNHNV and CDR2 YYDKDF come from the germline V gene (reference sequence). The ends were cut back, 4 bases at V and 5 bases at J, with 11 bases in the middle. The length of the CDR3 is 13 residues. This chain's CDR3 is CATSTLAGTEAFF. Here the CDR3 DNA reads TGTGCCACCAGCACCTTGGCGGGGACTGAAGCTTTCTTT.

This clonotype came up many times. The CDR3 nucleotides read TGTGCCAGCAGCCAAGGACAGTGGTACAATGAGCAGTTCTTC. Translation gives CASSQGQWYNEQFF. The V gene is TRBV14, the J gene TRBJ2-1; D perhaps matches TRBD1 (5 bases). V shed 1 base and J shed 4 bases, with 8 bases lying between them. Germline CDR1 reads SGHDN; CDR2 reads FVKESK. CDR3 size: 14 residues.

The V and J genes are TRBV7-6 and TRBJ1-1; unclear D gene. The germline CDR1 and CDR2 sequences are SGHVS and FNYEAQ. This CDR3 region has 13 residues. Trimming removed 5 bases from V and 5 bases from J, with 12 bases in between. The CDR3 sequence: CASSPRAWTEAFF. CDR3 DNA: TGTGCCAGCAGCCCCCGGGCTTGGACTGAAGCTTTCTTT.

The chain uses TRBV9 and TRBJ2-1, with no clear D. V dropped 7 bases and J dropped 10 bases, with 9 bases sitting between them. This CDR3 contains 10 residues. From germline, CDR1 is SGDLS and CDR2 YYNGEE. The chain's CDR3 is CASGEWEQFF. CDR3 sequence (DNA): TGTGCCAGCGGCGAATGGGAGCAGTTCTTC. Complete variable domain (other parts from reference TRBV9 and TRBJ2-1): DSGVTQTPKHLITATGQRVTLRCSPRSGDLSVYWYQQSLDQGLQFLIQYYNGEERAKGNILERFSAQQFPDLHSELNLSSLELGDSALYFCASGEWEQFFGPGTRLTVL.

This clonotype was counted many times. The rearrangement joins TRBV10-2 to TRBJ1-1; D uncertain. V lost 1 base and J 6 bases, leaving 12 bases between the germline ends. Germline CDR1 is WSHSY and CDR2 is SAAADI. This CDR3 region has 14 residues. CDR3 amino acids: CASSELAGSAEAFF. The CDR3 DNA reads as TGCGCCAGCAGTGAGTTGGCAGGATCCGCTGAAGCTTTCTTT.

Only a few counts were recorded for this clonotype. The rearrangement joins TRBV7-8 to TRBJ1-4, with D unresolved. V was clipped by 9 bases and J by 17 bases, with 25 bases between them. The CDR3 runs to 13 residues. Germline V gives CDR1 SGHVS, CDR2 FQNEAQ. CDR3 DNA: TGTGCCAGTTCCAATACTTTCCCGGAACCTAGTTTTTTT. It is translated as CASSNTFPEPSFF.

The chain's CDR3 is CASSSTLADTQYF. In DNA form, the CDR3 reads TGTGCCAGCAGCTCGACCCTAGCCGATACGCAGTATTTT. The chain joins TRBV7-6 to TRBJ2-3, with D possibly TRBD2 on 5 matching bases. The CDR3 covers 13 residues. Per the germline V gene, CDR1 is SGHVS and CDR2 is FNYEAQ. The V end lost 4 bases, the J end lost 6 bases, and 11 bases lay between the germline ends. Together with reference TRBV7-6 and TRBJ2-3, the CDR3 gives the full variable domain: GAGVSQSPRYKVTKRGQDVALRCDPISGHVSLYWYRQALGQGPEFLTYFNYEAQQDKSGLPNDRFSAERPEGSISTLTIQRTEQRDSAMYRCASSSTLADTQYFGPGTRLTVL.

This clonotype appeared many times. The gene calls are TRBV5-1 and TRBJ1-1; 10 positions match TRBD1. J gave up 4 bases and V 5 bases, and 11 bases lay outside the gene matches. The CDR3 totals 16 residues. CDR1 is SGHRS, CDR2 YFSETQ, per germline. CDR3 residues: CASSHLTGGFATEAFF. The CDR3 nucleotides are TGCGCCAGCAGTCACCTGACAGGGGGCTTCGCCACTGAAGCTTTCTTT.